The 21 T cell receptor beta chains below all came from one sample that was sequenced in a study of blood T cell repertoires in COVID-19. Libraries were prepared by immunoSEQ multiplex PCR; TCRdb keeps only in-frame clonotypes and omits some of them. The data hold 210,000 or so clones, with about 83% observed a single time. Sequenced material: peripheral blood. All receptors derive from a woman aged 45-65 years with active or convalescent COVID-19.

The chain recombines TRBV18 with TRBJ1-4; D ambiguous. This CDR3 is built from 15 residues. With 1 base removed from V and 3 bases from J, the gap between germline ends came to 9 bases. Germline V CDR1 and CDR2: KGHSH, LQKENI. The CDR3 loop is CASSPQGGPNEKLFF. CDR3 DNA sequence: TGTGCCAGCTCACCACAAGGAGGCCCTAATGAAAAACTGTTTTTT.

The chain combines TRBV10-1 with TRBJ2-5; 7 bases are shared with TRBD1. The CDR3 has 15 amino acids. Looked up from germline, CDR1 is WNHNN and CDR2 is SYGVQD (reference sequence). Trimming took 0 bases from V and 3 from J; bases not matched to a gene: 4. The CDR3 nucleotides are TGCGCCAGCAGTGAGTCGGGGACAGTAGAAGAGACCCAGTACTTC. It codes for CASSESGTVEETQYF.

The rearrangement uses TRBV5-1 and TRBJ2-3, with TRBD2 matching over 8 bases. The CDR3 contains 14 residues. Looked up from germline, CDR1 is SGHRS and CDR2 is YFSETQ. Trimming cost V 5 bases and J 5 bases; bases outside gene matches: 7. CDR3 nucleotides: TGCGCCAGCAGAAGTAGCGGGACCGGAGATACGCAGTATTTT. Translating gives CASRSSGTGDTQYF.

V gene TRBV27 combines with J gene TRBJ1-6; D is unresolved. Looked up from germline, CDR1 is MNHEY and CDR2 is SMNVEV (reference sequence). The CDR3 has 14 residues. Trimming removed 5 bases at V and 0 bases at J, with 5 bases between. The CDR3 bases are TGTGCCAGCAGTGCGAGCTCCTATAATTCACCCCTCCACTTT. It specifies CASSASSYNSPLHF.

This sequence joins TRBV7-9 and TRBJ2-5; TRBD2 agrees at 10 bases. The V segment lost 5 bases and the J segment 2 bases; nucleotides outside the gene matches: 8. CDR3 length: 16 residues. CDR1 and CDR2 (germline): SEHNR, FQNEAQ (reference sequence). CDR3 region: CASSLRTSGDQETQYF. CDR3 in DNA: TGTGCCAGCAGCCTCCGGACTAGCGGAGATCAAGAGACCCAGTACTTC.

This clone has more than one count but fewer than ten. The chain uses TRBV5-4 and TRBJ1-5, with D possibly TRBD1 on 5 matching bases. Per germline, CDR1 SGHNT and CDR2 YYREEE (reference sequence). The CDR3 runs to 14 residues. The V and J ends lost 1 base and 7 bases respectively, with 12 bases between them. This chain's CDR3 is CASSLKQVGQPQHF. The CDR3 nucleotides are TGTGCCAGCAGCTTGAAACAGGTGGGGCAGCCCCAGCATTTT.

This clone was seen a handful of times. The J gene is TRBJ1-3, the V gene TRBV28; 9 bases agree with TRBD1. CDR3 length equals 15 residues. Unmatched junction bases numbered 6, after V lost 5 bases and J lost 4 bases. From germline, CDR1 is MDHEN and CDR2 SYDVKM. The CDR3 nucleotides are TGTGCCAGCAGTCTAGACAGGGGGGTCGGAAACACCATATATTTT. This encodes CASSLDRGVGNTIYF.

This clone was observed once. The chain employs TRBV28 and TRBJ1-6, with TRBD1 as a possible D gene (6 bases). In germline, CDR1 is MDHEN, CDR2 SYDVKM. V was pared by 6 bases and J by 7 bases, with 22 bases between. The CDR3 sequence is 17 residues long. In nucleotides, the CDR3 is TGTGCCAGCAGCCAGTCGGGACAAGGGATCCACAATTCACCCCTCCACTTT. Protein sequence: CASSQSGQGIHNSPLHF.

The J gene is TRBJ2-1, the V gene TRBV27; D perhaps matches TRBD2 (6 bases). Germline assignment: CDR1 MNHEY and CDR2 SMNVEV (reference sequence). The CDR3 runs 13 residues. The germline V and J ends were trimmed by 8 bases and 7 bases, with 15 bases remaining between them. For the CDR3, the DNA is TGTGCCAGCGCCCCATGGGGGGTAAATGAGCAGTTCTTC. Residues: CASAPWGVNEQFF.

This clone was counted a few times. This chain links TRBV14 with TRBJ2-3, with TRBD2 as a possible D gene (6 bases). CDR1 and CDR2 from the germline V gene are SGHDN and FVKESK. V lost 0 bases and J lost 9, with 13 bases in between. CDR3 length: 14 residues. The CDR3 DNA is TGTGCCAGCAGCCAAGATTGGGGGGTAGGCACGCAGTATTTT. Protein product: CASSQDWGVGTQYF.

V usage is TRBV11-2 and J usage is TRBJ2-3, with D tentatively TRBD2 (5 bases). The CDR3 runs to 15 residues. The germline V gene has CDR1 SGHAT and CDR2 FQNNGV. The germline V and J ends were trimmed by 5 bases and 0 bases, with 12 bases remaining between them. The DNA for the CDR3 is TGTGCCAGCAGCCCAGGACTTCTGAGCACAGATACGCAGTATTTT. It is translated as CASSPGLLSTDTQYF.

The chain uses TRBV12-3 or TRBV12-4 and TRBJ1-2; possible D gene TRBD1, 5 bases. V gave up 9 bases and J gave up 1 base, with 9 bases separating them. This CDR3 contains 12 residues. CDR3: CASGHGNYGYTF. For the CDR3, the DNA is TGTGCCAGTGGACACGGTAACTATGGCTACACCTTC.

This chain joins TRBV28 and TRBJ2-1; possibly TRBD2 for D (6 bases). The length of the CDR3 is 16 residues. V lost 0 bases and J 3 bases, leaving 12 bases between the germline ends. The germline V gene has CDR1 MDHEN and CDR2 SYDVKM. The CDR3, as DNA: TGTGCCAGCAGTTTATGGGGCGGGAAAGACTACAATGAGCAGTTCTTC. Translating it yields CASSLWGGKDYNEQFF.

V gene TRBV6-5 combines with J gene TRBJ1-6; 10 bases align to TRBD1. V gave up 7 bases and J gave up 7 bases; unmatched junction bases: 1. Germline loops: CDR1 MNHEY, CDR2 SVGAGI. The CDR3 is made up of 13 amino acids. For the CDR3, the DNA is TGTGCCAGCATGGGACAGGGGAATTCACCCCTCCACTTT. The encoded protein is CASMGQGNSPLHF.

With regard to this clone: A much larger clone differs from this one at a single base, so this may be a read error. V gene TRBV28 combines with J gene TRBJ1-2, with 8 bases lining up with TRBD1. The CDR3 length is 13 residues. The trim removed 5 bases at V and 3 bases at J, leaving 2 bases unmatched. Germline V lookup: CDR1 MDHEN, CDR2 SYDVKM. This CDR3 is CASSVQGDYGYTF. The CDR3 region has the DNA TGTGCCAGCAGTGTACAGGGGGACTATGGCTACACCTTC.

The CDR3 is CATALRTGAYEQYF. CDR3 sequence (DNA): TGTGCCACCGCACTCCGGACAGGGGCCTACGAGCAGTACTTC. The chain links TRBV3-1 (or the pseudogene TRBV3-2) to TRBJ2-7, with TRBD1 matching over 9 bases. Germline CDR1 is LGHDT and CDR2 is YNNKEL (reference sequence). J was trimmed by 2 bases and V by 10 bases; bases with no gene match: 9. The CDR3 runs to 14 residues.

The chain joins TRBV5-1 to TRBJ1-1, with 7 bases matching TRBD1. V shed 4 bases and J 3 bases; nucleotides not matched to a gene: 15. CDR1 SGHRS and CDR2 YFSETQ come from the germline V gene. This CDR3 has 17 amino acids. In nucleotides, the CDR3 is TGCGCCAGCAGCCCGTGGGACAGTGGGGCCTTACACACTGAAGCTTTCTTT. Protein: CASSPWDSGALHTEAFF. Supplemented by reference TRBV5-1 and TRBJ1-1, the full variable domain reads KAGVTQTPRYLIKTRGQQVTLSCSPISGHRSVSWYQQTPGQGLQFLFEYFSETQRNKGNFPGRFSGRQFSNSRSEMNVSTLELGDSALYLCASSPWDSGALHTEAFFGQGTRLTVV.

The chain recombines TRBV24-1 with TRBJ2-3; 7 bases fit TRBD1. Germline assignment: CDR1 KGHDR and CDR2 SFDVKD. The CDR3 sequence is 16 residues long. V lost 2 bases, J lost 4 bases, and 8 bases stayed unmatched. As DNA, the CDR3 is TGTGCCACCAGTGATTGGGGGACAGCAGGAGCAGATACGCAGTATTTT. Protein sequence: CATSDWGTAGADTQYF.

This clone was seen more than once but under ten times. V is TRBV28 and J is TRBJ1-3; D not certain. With 6 bases removed from V and 3 bases from J, the gap between germline ends came to 9 bases. The CDR3 spans 13 residues. CDR1 is MDHEN, CDR2 SYDVKM, per germline. As DNA, the CDR3 is TGTGCCAGCAGCCAAGACAATGGAAACACCATATATTTT. This codes for CASSQDNGNTIYF.

The J gene is TRBJ2-1, the V gene TRBV6-4; 9 bases match TRBD2. The CDR3 has 15 amino acids. V lost 6 bases and J lost 4; bases outside the gene matches: 7. Germline V gives CDR1 MRHNA, CDR2 SNTAGT. The CDR3 bases are TGTGCCAGCAGCGTAACTAGCGGGTTTTACAATGAGCAGTTCTTC. Its translation: CASSVTSGFYNEQFF.

The chain joins TRBV11-2 to TRBJ2-2; D call uncertain. CDR1 is SGHAT, CDR2 FQNNGV, per germline. CDR3 length: 14 residues. The V end was cut by 1 base, the J end by 4 bases, with 7 bases between. In DNA, the CDR3 is TGTGCCAGCAGCTTAGGTTCGGGCACCGGGGAGCTGTTTTTT. Its protein product is CASSLGSGTGELFF.